This record looks at one TCR beta chain sequence and its context. The V end lost 6 bases, the J end lost 14 bases, and 23 bases lay between the germline ends. The CDR3 contains 14 residues. Germline-derived CDR1 and CDR2 are MNHNY and SVGAGI (reference sequence). This record comes from a study of blood T cell repertoires in COVID-19. Turning to the study itself: Samples representing acute and convalescent COVID-19 were sourced from the United States, Italy and Spain.

Patients of the Seattle cohort, enrolled during active infection, were followed longitudinally. Data came from immunoSEQ multiplex PCR; TCRdb stores just in-frame clones and leaves some out. The table lists roughly 69,000 clones, around four fifths of them singletons. The source is a man between 60 and 75 years old with COVID-19, enrolled during active disease. The sequencing input was peripheral blood. The chain combines TRBV6-6 with TRBJ2-1; a possible D gene is TRBD1 (5 bases). CDR3 region: CASRPPGDSPREFF. CDR3 coding DNA: TGTGCCAGCAGACCCCCGGGTGACAGCCCTAGGGAGTTCTTC.